This T cell receptor beta chain was found in a study of cytotoxic CD8 clonotypes in ibrutinib-treated CLL. In its sample, this clone was seen once. The antigen is unknown. The CDR3 covers 16 residues. The ends were cut back, 3 bases at V and 3 bases at J, with 15 bases in the middle. Germline V CDR1 and CDR2: SEHNR, FQNEAQ (reference sequence). Whole-study findings and limits: At progression, clonality fell back toward baseline after rising at ibrutinib response.

Data came from immunoSEQ multiplex PCR; TCRdb stores just in-frame clones and leaves some out. The sample includes approximately 70,000 clones, 75% to 85% seen only once; the top ten take roughly 7.5%. The receptor comes from a human donor with chronic lymphocytic leukemia. The sample here was PBMCs, taken at disease progression, from a patient treated with ibrutinib. The chain uses TRBV7-9 and TRBJ1-5; D perhaps matches TRBD1 (6 bases). The CDR3 region has the DNA TGTGCCAGCAGCTTGGGCGGGGGGGCTCCCAATCAGCCCCAGCATTTT. It codes for CASSLGGGAPNQPQHF.